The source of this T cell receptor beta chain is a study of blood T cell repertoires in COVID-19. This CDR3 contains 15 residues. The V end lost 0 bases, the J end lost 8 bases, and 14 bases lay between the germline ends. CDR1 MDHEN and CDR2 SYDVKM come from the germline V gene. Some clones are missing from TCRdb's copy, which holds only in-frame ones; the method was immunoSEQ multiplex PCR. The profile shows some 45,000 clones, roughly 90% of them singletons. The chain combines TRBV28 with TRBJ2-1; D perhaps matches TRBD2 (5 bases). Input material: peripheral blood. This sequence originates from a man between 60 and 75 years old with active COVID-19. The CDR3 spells CASSLWGSGGDEQFF. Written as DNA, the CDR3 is TGTGCCAGCAGTTTATGGGGGAGCGGTGGCGATGAGCAGTTCTTC.